One sample yielded the 10 T cell receptor beta chains listed below, sequenced in a study of blood T cell repertoires in COVID-19. Method: immunoSEQ multiplex PCR; TCRdb's copy keeps in-frame clones and lacks some. The data show about 260,000 clones, with approximately 87% seen just once and about 1.4% held by the top ten. The sequencing input was peripheral blood. Receptor source: a woman aged 35 to 49 who had recovered from COVID-19.

The CDR3 DNA follows: TGTGCCTGGACAGGGAAATACTCAGCTGGAGGAAACACCATATATTTT. Protein sequence: CAWTGKYSAGGNTIYF. The gene calls are TRBV30 and TRBJ1-3; tentative D call: TRBD1 (5 bases). CDR3 length: 16 residues. In germline, CDR1 is GTSNPN, CDR2 SVGIG (reference sequence). The germline V and J ends were trimmed by 4 bases and 4 bases, with 20 bases remaining between them.

This clone was observed once. The chain has TRBV7-9 and TRBJ1-2; no clear D. The CDR3 has 14 residues. Germline V gene data show CDR1 as SEHNR and CDR2 as FQNEAQ (reference sequence). With 4 bases removed from V and 3 bases from J, the gap between germline ends came to 12 bases. CDR3 DNA sequence: TGTGCCAGCAGCTCAACCTCAGGCTACTATGGCTACACCTTC. Its protein product is CASSSTSGYYGYTF.

In its sample, this clone was seen once. The CDR3 bases are TGTGCCAGCAGCCCTCGAGCTAGGGGAGAGACCCAGTACTTC. It translates to CASSPRARGETQYF. The chain couples TRBV7-9 to TRBJ2-5; possibly TRBD1 for D (5 bases). This CDR3 spans 14 amino acids. V dropped 5 bases and J dropped 4 bases, with 14 bases sitting between them. CDR1 and CDR2 from the germline V gene are SEHNR and FQNEAQ (reference sequence).

About this clone: At the DNA level, this CDR3 is encoded by other sequences in the same sample as well. The chain is built from TRBV2 and TRBJ2-1; TRBD2 agrees at 13 bases. V lost 4 bases and J lost 4; bases outside the gene matches: 1. Germline V CDR1 and CDR2: SNHLY, FYNNEI. The CDR3 contains 15 residues. The CDR3 nucleotides are TGTGCCAGCAGTGGGGGACTAGCGGGGTACAATGAGCAGTTCTTC. Translated: CASSGGLAGYNEQFF.

The chain couples TRBV6-5 to TRBJ1-2; 7 positions agree with TRBD1. Germline-derived CDR1 and CDR2 are MNHEY and SVGAGI. The V segment lost 6 bases and the J segment 2 bases; nucleotides outside the gene matches: 3. The CDR3 runs 13 residues. The CDR3 DNA is TGTGCCAGCAGCTTGACAGGGAACTATGGCTACACCTTC. It encodes CASSLTGNYGYTF.

This clone was counted once. The V call is TRBV4-3, the J call TRBJ1-2; tentative D call: TRBD1 (6 bases). Germline-derived CDR1 and CDR2 are LGHNA and YSLEER. V lost 8 bases to trimming and J lost 3 bases, with 16 bases between them. This CDR3 spans 14 amino acids. The CDR3 region has the DNA TGCGCCAGCGCGACAGGCCGCACCCACTATGGCTACACCTTC. The encoded protein is CASATGRTHYGYTF.

This chain uses TRBV27 with TRBJ2-7, with D tentatively TRBD2 (5 bases). The CDR3 runs 14 residues. CDR1 and CDR2 (germline): MNHEY, SMNVEV (reference sequence). Trimming left V 8 bases short and J 5 bases short, with 19 bases between. The CDR3 is CASGSGVYSNEQYF. The CDR3 DNA sequence: TGTGCCAGCGGTTCCGGGGTGTATAGCAACGAGCAGTACTTC.

This clone was seen a single time. The gene calls are TRBV9 and TRBJ2-7; 9 positions agree with TRBD1. Germline V gives CDR1 SGDLS, CDR2 YYNGEE. The V gene end was trimmed by 4 bases and the J gene end by 0 bases; junction bases not matched to a gene: 8. There are 16 residues in the CDR3. CDR3 bases: TGTGCCAGCAGCCCCCATCTGACAGGGGGCTCCTACGAGCAGTACTTC. It yields the protein CASSPHLTGGSYEQYF.

This chain connects TRBV5-6 to TRBJ2-6; the D gene is possibly TRBD2 (5 bases). Per the germline V gene, CDR1 is SGHDT and CDR2 is YYEEEE. This CDR3 contains 18 residues. Between the trimmed V and J ends, which lost 4 bases and 0 bases, there was a span of 17 bases. CDR3 amino acids: CASSQRLQIHSGANVLTF. The CDR3, as DNA: TGTGCCAGCAGCCAAAGACTACAGATCCACTCTGGGGCCAACGTCCTGACTTTC.

This chain links TRBV19 with TRBJ2-3, with TRBD2 identical over 7 bases. CDR3 length: 13 amino acids. In germline, CDR1 is LNHDA, CDR2 SQIVND (reference sequence). J gave up 5 bases and V 5 bases, and 4 bases lay outside the gene matches. CDR3 protein: CASSLGGVDTQYF. CDR3 sequence (DNA): TGTGCCAGTAGTCTGGGGGGGGTAGATACGCAGTATTTT.